This TCR beta chain was recorded in a study of molecular identifiers for immune sequencing clone quantification. Across the study: Replicate runs used RNA from roughly 21,000 or 96,000 naive CD8 cells, which was split five ways into aliquots, and four of those aliquots were then sequenced.

TCRdb itself ran the PCR reads through MiXCR, one entry per CDR3 protein. The sample holds around 300,000 distinct CDR3 sequences, 24% seen once. This CDR3 is 13 amino acids long. V shed 6 bases and J shed 0 bases, with 11 bases lying between them. Germline-derived CDR1 and CDR2 are GTSNPN and SVGIG (reference sequence). This clonotype appeared many times. This clonotype originated in a human donor in good health. Some libraries in this study had Jurkat cell RNA spiked in. The sample consisted of naive CD8+ T cells from blood, with Jurkat cell RNA spiked in. Subset indicated: FACS-sorted CD8+CD4-CCR7+CD45RA+ naive T cells. The J gene is TRBJ1-1, the V gene TRBV30, with D tentatively TRBD1 (6 bases). The CDR3 coding sequence is TGTGCCTGTAGACAGGAGATGAACACTGAAGCTTTCTTT. The encoded protein is CACRQEMNTEAFF. Full variable domain (remainder filled in from reference TRBV30 and TRBJ1-1): SQTIHQWPATLVQPVGSPLSLECTVEGTSNPNLYWYRQAAGRGLQLLFYSVGIGQISSEVPQNLSASRPQDRQFILSSKKLLLSDSGFYLCACRQEMNTEAFFGQGTRLTVV.